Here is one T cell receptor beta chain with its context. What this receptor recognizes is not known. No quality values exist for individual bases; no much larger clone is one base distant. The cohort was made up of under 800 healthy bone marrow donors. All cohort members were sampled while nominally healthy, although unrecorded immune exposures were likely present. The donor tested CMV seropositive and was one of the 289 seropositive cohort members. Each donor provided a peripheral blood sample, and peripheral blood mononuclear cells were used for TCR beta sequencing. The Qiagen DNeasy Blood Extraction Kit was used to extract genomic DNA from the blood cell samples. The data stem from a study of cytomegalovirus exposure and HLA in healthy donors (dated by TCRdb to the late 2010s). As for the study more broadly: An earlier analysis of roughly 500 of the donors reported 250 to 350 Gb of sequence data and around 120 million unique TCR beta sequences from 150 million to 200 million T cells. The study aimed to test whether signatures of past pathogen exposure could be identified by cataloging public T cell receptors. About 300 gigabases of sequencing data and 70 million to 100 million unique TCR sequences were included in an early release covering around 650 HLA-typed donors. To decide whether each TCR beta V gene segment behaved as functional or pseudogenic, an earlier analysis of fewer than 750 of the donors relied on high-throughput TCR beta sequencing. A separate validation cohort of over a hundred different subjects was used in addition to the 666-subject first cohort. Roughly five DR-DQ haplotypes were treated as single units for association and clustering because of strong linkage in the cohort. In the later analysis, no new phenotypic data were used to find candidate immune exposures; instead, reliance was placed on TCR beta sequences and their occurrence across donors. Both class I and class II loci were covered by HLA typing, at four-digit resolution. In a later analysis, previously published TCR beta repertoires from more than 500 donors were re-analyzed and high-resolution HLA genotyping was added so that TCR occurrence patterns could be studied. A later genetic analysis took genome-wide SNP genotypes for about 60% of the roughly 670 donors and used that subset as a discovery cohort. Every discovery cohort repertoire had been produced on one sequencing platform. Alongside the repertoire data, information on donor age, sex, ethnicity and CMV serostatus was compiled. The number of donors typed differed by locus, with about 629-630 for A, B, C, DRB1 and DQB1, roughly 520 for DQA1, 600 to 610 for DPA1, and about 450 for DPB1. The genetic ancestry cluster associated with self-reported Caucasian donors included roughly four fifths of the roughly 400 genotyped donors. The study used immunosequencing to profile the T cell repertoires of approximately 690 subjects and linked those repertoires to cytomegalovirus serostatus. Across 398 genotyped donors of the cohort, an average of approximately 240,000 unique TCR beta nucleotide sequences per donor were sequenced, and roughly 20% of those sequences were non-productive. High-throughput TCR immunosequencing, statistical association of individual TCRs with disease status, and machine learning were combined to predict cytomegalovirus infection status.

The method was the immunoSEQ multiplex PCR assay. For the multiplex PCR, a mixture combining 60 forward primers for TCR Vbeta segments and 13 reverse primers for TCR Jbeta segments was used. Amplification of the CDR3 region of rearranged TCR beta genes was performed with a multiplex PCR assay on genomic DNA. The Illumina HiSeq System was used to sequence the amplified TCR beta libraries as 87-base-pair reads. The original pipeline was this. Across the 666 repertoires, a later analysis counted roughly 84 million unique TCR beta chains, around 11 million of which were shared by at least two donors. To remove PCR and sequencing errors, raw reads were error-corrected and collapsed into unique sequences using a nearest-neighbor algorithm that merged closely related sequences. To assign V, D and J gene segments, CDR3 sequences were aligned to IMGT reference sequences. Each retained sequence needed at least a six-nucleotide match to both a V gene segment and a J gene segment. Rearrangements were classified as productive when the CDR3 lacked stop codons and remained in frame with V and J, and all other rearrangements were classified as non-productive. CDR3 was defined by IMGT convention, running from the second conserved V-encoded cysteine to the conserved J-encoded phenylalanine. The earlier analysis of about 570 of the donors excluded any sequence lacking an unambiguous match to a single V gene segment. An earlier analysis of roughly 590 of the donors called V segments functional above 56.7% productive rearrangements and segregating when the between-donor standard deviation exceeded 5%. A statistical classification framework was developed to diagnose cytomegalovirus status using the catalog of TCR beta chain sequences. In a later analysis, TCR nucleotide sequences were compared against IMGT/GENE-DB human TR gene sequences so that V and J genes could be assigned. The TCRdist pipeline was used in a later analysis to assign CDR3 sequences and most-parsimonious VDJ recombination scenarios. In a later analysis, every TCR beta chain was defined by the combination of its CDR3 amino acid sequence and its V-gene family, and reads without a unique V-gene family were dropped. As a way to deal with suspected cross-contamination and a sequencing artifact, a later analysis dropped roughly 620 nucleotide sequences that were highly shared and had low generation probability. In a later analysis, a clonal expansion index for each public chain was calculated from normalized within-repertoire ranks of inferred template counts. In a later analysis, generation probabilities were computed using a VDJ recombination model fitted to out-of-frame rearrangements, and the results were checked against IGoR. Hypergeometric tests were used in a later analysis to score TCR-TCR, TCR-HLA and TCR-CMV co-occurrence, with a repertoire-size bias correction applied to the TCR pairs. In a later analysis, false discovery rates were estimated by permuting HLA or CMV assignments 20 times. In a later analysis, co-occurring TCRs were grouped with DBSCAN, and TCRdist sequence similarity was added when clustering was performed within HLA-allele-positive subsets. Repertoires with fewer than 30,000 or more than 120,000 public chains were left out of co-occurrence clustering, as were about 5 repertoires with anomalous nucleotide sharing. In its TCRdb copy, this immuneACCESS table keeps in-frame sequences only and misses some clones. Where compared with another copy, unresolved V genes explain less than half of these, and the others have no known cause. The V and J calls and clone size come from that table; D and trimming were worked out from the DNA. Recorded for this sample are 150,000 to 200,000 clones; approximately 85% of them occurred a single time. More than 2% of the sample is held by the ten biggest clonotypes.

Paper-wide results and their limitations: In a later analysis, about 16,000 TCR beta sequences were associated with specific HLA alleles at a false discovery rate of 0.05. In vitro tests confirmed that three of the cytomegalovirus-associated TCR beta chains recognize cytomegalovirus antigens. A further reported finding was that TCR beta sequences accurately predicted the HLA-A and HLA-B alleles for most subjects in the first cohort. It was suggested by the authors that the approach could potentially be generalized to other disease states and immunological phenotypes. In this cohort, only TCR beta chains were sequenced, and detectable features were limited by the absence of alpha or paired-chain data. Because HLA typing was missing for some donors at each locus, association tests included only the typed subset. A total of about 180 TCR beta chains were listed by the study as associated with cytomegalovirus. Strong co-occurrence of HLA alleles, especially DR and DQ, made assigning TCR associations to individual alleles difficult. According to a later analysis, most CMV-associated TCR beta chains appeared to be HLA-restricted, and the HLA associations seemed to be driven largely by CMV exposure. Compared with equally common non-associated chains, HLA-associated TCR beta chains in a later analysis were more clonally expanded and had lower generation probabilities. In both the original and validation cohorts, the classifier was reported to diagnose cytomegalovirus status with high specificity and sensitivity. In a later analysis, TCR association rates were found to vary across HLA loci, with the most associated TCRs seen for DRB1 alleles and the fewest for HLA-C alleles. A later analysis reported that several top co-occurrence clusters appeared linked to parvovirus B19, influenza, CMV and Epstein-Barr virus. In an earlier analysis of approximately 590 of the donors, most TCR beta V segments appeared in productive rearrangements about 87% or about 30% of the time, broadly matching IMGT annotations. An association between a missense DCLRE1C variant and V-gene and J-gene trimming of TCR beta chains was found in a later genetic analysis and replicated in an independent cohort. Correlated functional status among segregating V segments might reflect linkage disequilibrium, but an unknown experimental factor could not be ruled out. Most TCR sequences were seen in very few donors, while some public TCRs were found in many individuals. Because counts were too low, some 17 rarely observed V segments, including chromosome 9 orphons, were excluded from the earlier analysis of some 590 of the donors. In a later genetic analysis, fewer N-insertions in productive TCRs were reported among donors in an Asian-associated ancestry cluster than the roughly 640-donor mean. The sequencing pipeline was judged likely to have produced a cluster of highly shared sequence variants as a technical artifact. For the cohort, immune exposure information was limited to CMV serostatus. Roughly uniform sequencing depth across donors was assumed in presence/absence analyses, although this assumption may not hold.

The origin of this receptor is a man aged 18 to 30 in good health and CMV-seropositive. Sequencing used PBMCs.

The base sequence is TGTGCCAGCAGTTCCTCTAGCGGGGGGATCCAAGAGACCCAGTACTTC. This sequence encodes CASSSSSGGIQETQYF. This chain joins TRBV28 to TRBJ2-5; 11 bases in between match TRBD2. Counted from cysteine to phenylalanine, this CDR3 has 16 amino acids. The only DNA kept is the CDR3, 48 bases in frame from the first base. CDR1 and CDR2 are read off the germline V gene as MDHEN and SYDVKM. V ends up 4 bases short and J 1 base short, with an unmatched junction base count of 5.